A selection of T cell receptor beta chains follows, all from one sample in a study of molecular identifiers for immune sequencing clone quantification. MiXCR was run by TCRdb on the PCR reads, yielding one entry per CDR3 protein. The sample yields about 640,000 distinct CDR3 sequences, about 20% seen once. The sample taken for sequencing was naive CD8+ T cells from blood, with Jurkat cell RNA spiked in. The source of these receptors is a human donor in good health. Some libraries in this study had Jurkat cell RNA spiked in. The CDR3 runs from the conserved cysteine through the conserved F or W. The D gene is left open where the match is weak. Where a row states a size, it is once, few, many or the class of an expanded clone; other rows omit it.

V	size	J	D	DNA	CDR3
TRBV2	-	TRBJ2-5	-	TGTGCCAGCAATCGCGGGACAGCATTTGGGACCCAGTACTTC	CASNRGTAFGTQYF
TRBV19	few	TRBJ2-7	-	TGTGCCAGTAGTCCCCTCGCGTGGGGAGAGCAGTACTTC	CASSPLAWGEQYF
TRBV11-2	many	TRBJ2-1	-	TGTGCCAGCAGCTTTGAGCCCTCAACAGGGTATGAGGGGAATGAGCAGTTCTTC	CASSFEPSTGYEGNEQFF
TRBV19	few	TRBJ2-2	-	TGTGCCAGTACCATGGCAGGGTTCGGGGAGCTGTTTTTT	CASTMAGFGELFF
TRBV13	few	TRBJ2-1	TRBD1	TGTGCCAGCAGTGGACAGGGTTTGTATGAGCAGTTCTTC	CASSGQGLYEQFF
TRBV27	few	TRBJ1-5	-	TGTGCCAGCAGTTTATCGACGAGGCAGCCCCAGCATTTT	CASSLSTRQPQHF
TRBV12-3/TRBV12-4	few	TRBJ2-4	-	TGTGCCAGCAGTATCGACACACAGGGCAAAAACATTCAGTACTTC	CASSIDTQGKNIQYF
TRBV5-1	many	TRBJ2-2	TRBD1	TGCGCCAGCAGCTCTGACGATCGGGACAGCATAAACACCGGGGAGCTGTTTTTT	CASSSDDRDSINTGELFF
TRBV6-5	-	TRBJ1-6	-	TGTGCCAGCAGTTACCTGAACCCACGGACCCTCCACTTT	CASSYLNPRTLHF
TRBV12-3/TRBV12-4	many	TRBJ1-5	TRBD1	TGTGCCAGCAGCCCTGGACAGGGAGGGATTCAGCCCCAGCATTTT	CASSPGQGGIQPQHF
TRBV20-1	-	TRBJ2-2	TRBD1	TGCAGTGCTAGAGATCGTGGGACAGGGCACACCGGGGAGCTGCTTTTT	CSARDRGTGHTGELLF
TRBV6-2/TRBV6-3	many	TRBJ1-1	-	TGTGCCAGCAGTTACTCGCGCCGGGGGACTGAAGCTTTCTTT	CASSYSRRGTEAFF
TRBV23-1	-	TRBJ2-3	-	TGCGCCAGCAGTACAGGCCGGACTCTCGACGAGGATACGCAGTATTTT	CASSTGRTLDEDTQYF
TRBV27	-	TRBJ2-7	-	TGTGCCAGCCACACTGGCGGTCCGTCCTACGAGCAGTACTTC	CASHTGGPSYEQYF
TRBV24-1	few	TRBJ2-1	TRBD2	TGTGCCACCAGTACTAGCGGGGGCTCCTACAATGAGCAGTTCTTC	CATSTSGGSYNEQFF
TRBV29-1	many	TRBJ2-7	-	TGCAGCGCCGGCGAAGCGTACGAGCAGTACTTC	CSAGEAYEQYF
TRBV28	many	TRBJ2-7	TRBD1	TGTGCCAGCAGTTACGGACAGGGTTCGTCCTACGAGCAGTACTTC	CASSYGQGSSYEQYF
TRBV28	many	TRBJ1-1	-	TGTGCCAGCAGTATCGAAGCTGAAGCTTTCTTT	CASSIEAEAFF
TRBV15	-	TRBJ2-1	-	TGTGCCACCAGCAGAGATTTGAGACTAGATATCGATGAGCAGTTCTTC	CATSRDLRLDIDEQFF
TRBV6-2/TRBV6-3	-	TRBJ2-3	-	TGTGCCAGCAGGGACCGGGACACCTACACAGATACGCAGTATTTT	CASRDRDTYTDTQYF
TRBV27	few	TRBJ2-7	-	TGTGCCAGCGGATATCTGGGACTCTCGGGGGACTACGAGCAGTACTTC	CASGYLGLSGDYEQYF
TRBV29-1	many	TRBJ2-7	TRBD2	TGCAGCGTTGAAGATCGGGAGGGGCTTACAGACTCCTACGAGCAGTACTTC	CSVEDREGLTDSYEQYF
TRBV28	many	TRBJ1-1	TRBD1	TGTGCCAGCAGAACACAGGGGCACACTGAAGCTTTCTTT	CASRTQGHTEAFF
TRBV19	-	TRBJ1-1	-	TGTGCCAGTAGTACCCTTCGGGGGGACGCTGAAGCTTTCTTT	CASSTLRGDAEAFF
TRBV20-1	few	TRBJ2-7	-	TGCAGTGCTAGAGAGGGGTTAACCTACGAGCAGTACTTC	CSAREGLTYEQYF
TRBV28	many	TRBJ2-7	-	TGTGCCAGCAGTACCCCCGGGGTCGAGCAGTACTTC	CASSTPGVEQYF
TRBV19	many	TRBJ2-1	TRBD1	TGTGCCAGTAGCCTTCCCTGGACAGGGTTTGGTGAGCAGTTCTTC	CASSLPWTGFGEQFF
TRBV19	many	TRBJ1-6	-	TGTGCCAGTAGTTGGGGGGCTGATAATTCACCCCTCCACTTT	CASSWGADNSPLHF
TRBV2	many	TRBJ2-5	-	TGTGCCAGCAACGAGGGCCTTACCTGGCAAGAGACCCAGTACTTC	CASNEGLTWQETQYF
TRBV7-8	few	TRBJ2-1	-	TGTGCCAGCAGCCAAGGGGAGTGGTCCTACAATGAGCAGTTCTTC	CASSQGEWSYNEQFF
TRBV7-6	many	TRBJ2-3	-	TGTGCCAGCAGCTTAGAGGGGGGGCTCGTAGATACGCAGTATTTT	CASSLEGGLVDTQYF
TRBV18	few	TRBJ2-3	-	TGTGCCAGCTCACCAACGATTCCAACTGCAACGTCCTACACAGATACGCAGTATTTT	CASSPTIPTATSYTDTQYF
TRBV30	many	TRBJ2-5	-	TGTGCCTGGTGGGCAGGCTTTGGTCGGACCCAGTACTTC	CAWWAGFGRTQYF